This T cell receptor beta chain was profiled in a study of response to subunit inactivated influenza vaccine. Overall study findings and caveats: After each seasonal influenza vaccination, few new T cells are recruited, the authors suggested.

This clonotype occurred a few times. Its target is not known. TCRdb re-called the RT-PCR reads through MiXCR, storing one row per CDR3 protein. The sample carries 560,000 or so distinct CDR3 sequences, under 9% recorded once. The germline V gene encodes CDR1 DFQATT and CDR2 SNEGSKA (reference sequence). Trimming took off 1 base at V and 1 base at J, with 8 bases between the two ends. The CDR3 is 14 amino acids. The sample here was PBMCs from blood, taken roughly 24 months after vaccination. The chain recombines TRBV20-1 with TRBJ2-1; D might be TRBD2 (5 bases). The TCR originated in a man between 45 and 75 years old who received an inactivated influenza vaccine. The CDR3 loop is CSARAGRSYNEQFF. For the CDR3, the DNA is TGCAGTGCTAGAGCGGGAAGGTCCTACAATGAGCAGTTCTTC.